A selection of T cell receptor beta chains follows, all from one sample in a study of blood T cell repertoires in COVID-19. The data were produced by immunoSEQ multiplex PCR, yet TCRdb's version contains in-frame clones alone and is incomplete. The data contain roughly 76,000 clones, around 89% of them singletons. Material for sequencing was PBMCs or T cells enriched from blood (not recorded which). The receptors shown here come from a woman aged 50 to 65 with acute COVID-19. Each CDR3 is given with its conserved first and last residue. The D gene is left open where the match is weak. Clone sizes are given selectively: once, few, many, or a class where the clone is expanded.

abundance,j_gene,d_gene,v_gene,CDR3nt,CDR3aa
.,TRBJ2-1,TRBD2,TRBV7-9,TGTGCCAGCAACATGATGGGCGGGAGTCACGAGCAGTTCTTC,CASNMMGGSHEQFF
.,TRBJ1-1,.,TRBV19,TGTGCCAGTAGTATGGGGGGGAGCACTGAAGCTTTCTTT,CASSMGGSTEAFF
.,TRBJ1-2,TRBD1,TRBV4-2,TGTGCCAGCAGCTTAGGGCGGACAGGGAACTATGGCTACACCTTC,CASSLGRTGNYGYTF
few,TRBJ1-3,.,TRBV7-6,TGTGCCAGCAGCTTAGTCGGGGACACCATATATTTT,CASSLVGDTIYF
.,TRBJ2-3,.,TRBV16,TGTGCCAGCAGCCAATCGGAGGGAGTTGCAGATACGCAGTATTTT,CASSQSEGVADTQYF
.,TRBJ2-1,TRBD2,TRBV19,TGTGCCAGTAGTGGAGGGGGCACTAGCGGGAGAGATGAGCAGTTCTTC,CASSGGGTSGRDEQFF
.,TRBJ1-1,TRBD1,TRBV11-2,TGTGCCAGCAGCTCGAGTGTGGGACAGGAAGCTTTCTTT,CASSSSVGQEAFF
.,TRBJ2-1,TRBD2,TRBV19,TGTGCCAGTAGTATTTGGGGTAGCGGGAGGGGTCACAATGAGCAGTTCTTC,CASSIWGSGRGHNEQFF
.,TRBJ2-1,TRBD2,TRBV7-3,TGTGCCAGCAGCTCGGGACTAGCGGGAGCCTACAATGAGCAGTTCTTC,CASSSGLAGAYNEQFF
.,TRBJ1-2,.,TRBV7-9,TGTGCCAGCAGCTTAGTCAACATGAACTATGGCTACACCTTC,CASSLVNMNYGYTF
.,TRBJ2-3,TRBD2,TRBV3-1/TRBV3-2,TGTGCCAGCAGCTTCCGGCCGGGACTAGCGACAGATACGCAGTATTTT,CASSFRPGLATDTQYF
.,TRBJ2-1,TRBD2,TRBV24-1,TGTGCCACCAGTGACCCGAAGACAGCCAGCGGGAGTAACAATGAGCAGTTCTTC,CATSDPKTASGSNNEQFF
once,TRBJ1-1,TRBD1,TRBV3-1/TRBV3-2,TGTGCCAGCAGCCAAGGGGACAGGGTGGGAACTGAAGCTTTCTTT,CASSQGDRVGTEAFF
.,TRBJ1-2,TRBD1,TRBV24-1,TGTGCCACCAGTGACCGACAGGGGGCGAACTATGGCTACACCTTC,CATSDRQGANYGYTF
.,TRBJ2-6,TRBD1,TRBV5-1,TGCGCCAGCAGATCTACAGGGGGCAGCTTTGGGGCCAACGTCCTGACTTTC,CASRSTGGSFGANVLTF
.,TRBJ1-4,TRBD1,TRBV19,TGTGCCAGTTCGACAGGGGTTGATGAAAAACTGTTTTTT,CASSTGVDEKLFF
once,TRBJ2-3,.,TRBV24-1,TGTGCCACCGCACCGAGGGCACGGACAGATACGCAGTATTTT,CATAPRARTDTQYF
.,TRBJ2-1,TRBD1,TRBV19,TGTGCCAGTATGGGTATCGGACAGGGGCTGAATGTTGAGCAGTTCTTC,CASMGIGQGLNVEQFF